Each of the 2 T cell receptor beta chains below was sequenced from the same sample in a study of graft-versus-host responses after intestinal transplantation. The data were produced by immunoSEQ multiplex PCR, yet TCRdb's version contains in-frame clones alone and is incomplete. Here the sample spans 75,000 to 100,000 clones, roughly 82% being singletons. The starting material was PBMCs, obtained 255 days after intestinal transplant. Receptor source: a human patient who received an intestinal transplant, so some T cells may come from the graft donor.

The J gene is TRBJ2-7, the V gene TRBV7-9, with 8 bases fitting TRBD2. Germline CDR1 SEHNR, CDR2 FQNEAQ (reference sequence). With 8 bases clipped from V and 3 bases from J, the junction kept 9 bases outside the gene matches. The CDR3 loop spans 14 amino acids. The CDR3: CASADGTRIYEQYF. Here the CDR3 DNA reads TGTGCCAGCGCGGACGGGACTAGAATCTACGAGCAGTACTTC.

The chain uses TRBV2 and TRBJ2-7; D is ambiguous. CDR1 SNHLY and CDR2 FYNNEI come from the germline V gene. The CDR3 extends over 15 amino acids. Trimming removed 1 base at V and 3 bases at J, with 13 bases between. The CDR3 is CASSEVRDNLYEQYF. As DNA, the CDR3 is TGTGCCAGCAGTGAAGTCCGAGACAATCTCTACGAGCAGTACTTC.